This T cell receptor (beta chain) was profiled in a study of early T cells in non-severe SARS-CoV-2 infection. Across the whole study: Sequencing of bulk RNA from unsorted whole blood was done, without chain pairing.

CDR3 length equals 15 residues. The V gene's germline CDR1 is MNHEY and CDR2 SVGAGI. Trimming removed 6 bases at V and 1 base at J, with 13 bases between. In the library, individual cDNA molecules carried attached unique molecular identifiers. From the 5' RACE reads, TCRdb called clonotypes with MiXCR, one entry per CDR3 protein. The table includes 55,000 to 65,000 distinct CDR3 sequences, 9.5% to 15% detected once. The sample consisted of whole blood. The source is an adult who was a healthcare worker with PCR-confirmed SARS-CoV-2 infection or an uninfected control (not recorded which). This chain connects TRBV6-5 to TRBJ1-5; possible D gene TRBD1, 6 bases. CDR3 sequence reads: CASSPRQDSNQPQHF. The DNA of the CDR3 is TGTGCCAGCAGCCCGAGACAGGACAGCAATCAGCCCCAGCATTTT.